These 14 T cell receptor beta chains were all obtained from the same sample, sequenced in a study of Graves' ophthalmopathy and Graves' hyperthyroidism. Amplification of TCR beta CDR3 regions used RNA transcripts. The workflow started with a first-round RT-PCR run with HTBI primers and then moved on to a second-round multiplex PCR. Using its own MiXCR run on the multiplex PCR reads, TCRdb lists one record per CDR3 protein. The data contain about 740,000 distinct CDR3 sequences, around 40% of them singletons. Input material: peripheral blood. These receptors all come from an adult man with Graves' ophthalmopathy.

Comments on this clonotype: This may be a read error, as it is one base from a much larger clone. The chain is built from TRBV6-6 and TRBJ1-2; the D gene is possibly TRBD1 (5 bases). V was pared by 6 bases and J by 5 bases, with 13 bases between. The CDR3 covers 13 residues. Germline V gives CDR1 MNHNY, CDR2 SVGAGI (reference sequence). In nucleotides, the CDR3 is TGTGCCAGCAGGGACAATGCTGGGTATGGCTACACCTTC. This translates into CASRDNAGYGYTF.

Only a few counts were recorded for this clonotype. The V and J genes are TRBV5-6 and TRBJ2-5; D gene uncertain. Germline V CDR1 and CDR2: SGHDT, YYEEEE. Trimming took off 2 bases at V and 0 bases at J, with 17 bases between the two ends. This CDR3 has 17 amino acids. The CDR3 region has the DNA TGTGCCAGCAGCTTAATAATGGACCCTTATTACCAAGAGACCCAGTACTTC. Protein product: CASSLIMDPYYQETQYF.

The CDR3 DNA reads as TGTGCCAGCAGTGAGACAGGGGGCAGGAATTCACCCCTCCACTTT. It specifies CASSETGGRNSPLHF. The gene calls are TRBV2 and TRBJ1-6, with 10 positions matching TRBD1. Germline CDR1 SNHLY, CDR2 FYNNEI. The CDR3 totals 15 residues. After removal of 3 bases from V and 7 bases from J, the junction contained 3 bases not matched to a gene.

This clonotype was recorded a few times. This chain uses TRBV29-1 with TRBJ2-2; D unresolved. The CDR3 contains 13 residues. V lost 4 bases and J lost 5, with 11 bases in between. Germline-derived CDR1 and CDR2 are SQVTM and ANQGSEA. This CDR3 reads CSVVQSLTGELFF. CDR3 DNA sequence: TGCAGCGTTGTTCAATCCTTGACCGGGGAGCTGTTTTTT.

V is TRBV12-3 or TRBV12-4 and J is TRBJ1-1, with D tentatively TRBD1 (6 bases). The CDR3 is 14 residues long. Deletions cut 7 bases from V and 2 bases from J, with 14 bases between. Here the CDR3 reads CASINRDTNTEAFF. The CDR3 DNA is TGTGCCAGCATAAACCGGGACACCAACACTGAAGCTTTCTTT.

The rearrangement links TRBV12-3 or TRBV12-4 to TRBJ1-5, with a possible D match to TRBD1 (6 bases). The V gene lost 10 bases and the J gene lost 5 bases, with 12 bases spanning the gap. The CDR3 extends over 12 amino acids. The CDR3 DNA reads as TGTGCCACCCGAGGGGGGGATCAGCCCCAGCATTTT. It specifies CATRGGDQPQHF.

To note about this clonotype: Just one base apart from a much larger clone, this may be a read error. This rearrangement joins TRBV2 to TRBJ1-2; D possibly corresponds to TRBD1 (6 bases). The CDR3 length is 14 residues. Looked up from germline, CDR1 is SNHLY and CDR2 is FYNNEI. Between the trimmed V and J ends, which lost 6 bases and 6 bases, there was a span of 17 bases. CDR3 coding DNA: TGTGCCAGCAGGGAAAGGGGGGCCGACCATGGCTACACCTTC. Protein: CASRERGADHGYTF. Combining the CDR3 with reference TRBV2 and TRBJ1-2 gives the whole variable domain EPEVTQTPSHQVTQMGQEVILRCVPISNHLYFYWYRQILGQKVEFLVSFYNNEISEKSEIFDDQFSVERPDGSNFTLKIRSTKLEDSAMYFCASRERGADHGYTFGSGTRLTVV.

The chain recombines TRBV7-9 with TRBJ2-7; 10 positions match TRBD1. In germline, CDR1 is SEHNR, CDR2 FQNEAQ (reference sequence). The CDR3 is 16 residues long. V was clipped by 0 bases and J by 7 bases; unmatched bases: 9. CDR3 coding DNA: TGTGCCAGCAGCTTAGCGGGTGGGACAGGGGTACATGAGCAGTACTTC. This codes for CASSLAGGTGVHEQYF. Full variable domain (rest looked up from reference TRBV7-9 and TRBJ2-7): DTGVSQNPRHKITKRGQNVTFRCDPISEHNRLYWYRQTLGQGPEFLTYFQNEAQLEKSRLLSDRFSAERPKGSFSTLEIQRTEQGDSAMYLCASSLAGGTGVHEQYFGPGTRLTVT.

This clonotype was picked up a small number of times. V gene TRBV19 combines with J gene TRBJ2-6; perhaps TRBD1 as D (6 bases). This CDR3 contains 18 residues. Germline V lookup: CDR1 LNHDA, CDR2 SQIVND (reference sequence). V gave up 2 bases and J gave up 0 bases, with 14 bases separating them. In nucleotides, the CDR3 is TGTGCCAGTAGTATACCGGGCAGGGGAAGCTCTGGGGCCAACGTCCTGACTTTC. Translated: CASSIPGRGSSGANVLTF.

V is TRBV10-3 and J is TRBJ2-7; D ambiguous. Trimming cost V 1 base and J 2 bases, with 6 bases left between them. The CDR3 consists of 13 residues. CDR1 ENHRY and CDR2 SYGVKD come from the germline V gene. CDR3: CAISEFGPYEQYF. In DNA, the CDR3 is TGTGCCATCAGTGAGTTTGGACCCTACGAGCAGTACTTC.

This clonotype occurred many times. The rearrangement joins TRBV5-4 to TRBJ2-2, with 7 bases that match TRBD1. From germline, CDR1 is SGHNT and CDR2 YYREEE (reference sequence). Trimming cost V 0 bases and J 6 bases; bases outside gene matches: 5. The CDR3 extends over 15 amino acids. The DNA of the CDR3 is TGTGCCAGCAGCTTGGAGGCAGGGGGATCCGGGGAGCTGTTTTTT. Residues: CASSLEAGGSGELFF.

In its sample, this clonotype was seen many times. The chain combines TRBV7-9 with TRBJ1-5, with 9 positions matching TRBD1. The junction had 8 bases not matched to a gene; V was cut back by 5 bases and J by 6 bases. Germline-derived CDR1 and CDR2 are SEHNR and FQNEAQ (reference sequence). The CDR3 is 15 residues long. CDR3 bases: TGTGCCAGCAGCCCGGGACAGGGTCACGGTCAGCCCCAGCATTTT. It translates to CASSPGQGHGQPQHF.

Many counts were recorded for this clonotype. V usage is TRBV5-1 and J usage is TRBJ2-7, with D perhaps matching TRBD2 (5 bases). V was trimmed by 0 bases and J by 7 bases, leaving 11 bases between them. The V gene's germline CDR1 is SGHRS and CDR2 YFSETQ. This CDR3 region has 13 residues. CDR3 protein: CASSLEVGGEQYF. The CDR3 DNA sequence: TGCGCCAGCAGCTTGGAAGTCGGAGGTGAGCAGTACTTC. The entire variable domain, with the rest obtained from reference TRBV5-1 and TRBJ2-7, is as follows: KAGVTQTPRYLIKTRGQQVTLSCSPISGHRSVSWYQQTPGQGLQFLFEYFSETQRNKGNFPGRFSGRQFSNSRSEMNVSTLELGDSALYLCASSLEVGGEQYFGPGTRLTVT.

This clonotype was picked up a small number of times. The chain links TRBV2 to TRBJ1-1; TRBD1 agrees at 7 bases. CDR1 and CDR2 (germline): SNHLY, FYNNEI. The J segment lost 0 bases and the V segment lost 5 bases, leaving 9 bases of the junction unmatched. The CDR3 sequence is 16 residues long. CDR3 in DNA: TGTGCCAGCAGTACGGACGACAGGGACATGAACACTGAAGCTTTCTTT. It yields the protein CASSTDDRDMNTEAFF.